This T cell receptor beta chain was observed in a study of blood T cells in healthy people across ages (dated by TCRdb to between 2014 and 2016). Looking at the study overall: In model experiments, roughly one uniquely barcoded TCR beta cDNA molecule per two T cells was captured by template switching. Two additional independent replicas of 1 million unique cDNA reads from the same blood draw were analyzed for two donors (one aged 18 to 30 and one aged 80 or older). Donors were grouped into four age groups: young (average about 15 years), middle-aged (roughly 37), aged (around 62) and long-lived (82). To avoid experimental bias, donors of different ages were randomly spread across the sequencing lanes. The study measured age-related changes in TCR beta repertoire diversity using deep sequencing normalized with unique cDNA molecular identifiers.

The germline V gene gives CDR1 as SNHLY and CDR2 as FYNNEI. The CDR3 length is 14 residues, termini included. The entry retains the CDR3 DNA only, 42 bases that are in frame from base 1. V and J lose 6 bases and 3 bases, and a span of 11 bases separates them. General findings and caveats noted by the study authors: Compared with the aged group, more naive CD4+ T cells, fewer expanded clones and increased TCR diversity were shown by the long-lived group, suggesting age selection. Estimates of total diversity based on one million sequenced T cells were considered lower bounds and underestimates. The percentage of naive T cells measured by flow cytometry correlated strongly with observed TCR beta diversity. As age increased, observed TCR beta diversity per million T cells dropped in a roughly linear way, and a significant reduction was already evident by age about 40. Because the CMV infection status of the donors was unknown, age-related changes in expanded clonotypes may potentially have been confounded. Conclusive comparison of naive and antigen-experienced compartments was prevented by the profiling of bulk unsorted PBMCs.

Library method: 5' RACE. Instrument used: Illumina HiSeq 2500. A second roughly 6 to 11 cycle PCR used a sample-barcoded 5' primer and a J-beta primer mix. A unique molecular identifier was introduced onto each TCR beta cDNA molecule by a template-switch 5' adaptor carrying 12 random nucleotides. Each sample yielded at least 3 million CDR3-containing paired-end reads. All of the RNA was converted into first-strand cDNA using the Mint cDNA synthesis kit, with a TRBC-specific oligonucleotide serving as the primer. Following uracil-DNA glycosylase treatment, all cDNA underwent a first 18-cycle PCR with the universal primers M1SS and BC2_uni_R. The original methods were these. Normalization of each sample was performed by random selection of 1 million high-quality reads, each carrying a distinct molecular identifier. Reads with shared molecular identifiers were discarded instead of being binned into consensus sequences. MiTCR, set to a Q25 quality threshold and the strictest error-elimination algorithm, was used for CDR3 identification, clonotype clustering and error correction. Lower-bound total TCR beta diversity was estimated with a nonparametric unseen species model using Euler transformation. TCRdb applied fastp at Q25 and MiXCR to the public reads, then kept only in-frame beta chains. All rows with the same CDR3 protein become a single entry with the most common DNA and genes. TCRdb assigned the V and J calls; the authors' analysis was not used. A total of roughly 830,000 distinct CDR3 sequences appear in this sample, about 59% of them only once. Together, the top ten hold 28% of the sample.

Donors were about 36 systemically healthy Caucasian individuals from Russia aged roughly 6 to 90 years. Around 10 milliliters of peripheral blood were collected from each donor into EDTA-treated Vacutainer tubes. Ficoll-Paque density-gradient centrifugation was used to isolate PBMCs, with at least 6 million obtained per sample. Total RNA, at least 6 micrograms per sample, was extracted from PBMCs with Trizol reagent. For every donor, an aliquot of PBMCs went through flow cytometry to measure the percentages of naive CD45RAhigh/CD27high T cells. With respect to this clonotype: Its antigen remains unidentified. It is likely a read error, because the conserved phenylalanine at the end of the CDR3 is missing.

Sequenced: blood. The sequence links TRBV2 to TRBJ1-4; TRBD1 could be the D gene, as 6 bases match. This TCR came from a man under 40 in good health. For the CDR3, the sequence is CASRNRAANEKLFI. The DNA sequence reads TGTGCCAGCAGAAACAGGGCTGCTAATGAAAAACTGTTTATT.